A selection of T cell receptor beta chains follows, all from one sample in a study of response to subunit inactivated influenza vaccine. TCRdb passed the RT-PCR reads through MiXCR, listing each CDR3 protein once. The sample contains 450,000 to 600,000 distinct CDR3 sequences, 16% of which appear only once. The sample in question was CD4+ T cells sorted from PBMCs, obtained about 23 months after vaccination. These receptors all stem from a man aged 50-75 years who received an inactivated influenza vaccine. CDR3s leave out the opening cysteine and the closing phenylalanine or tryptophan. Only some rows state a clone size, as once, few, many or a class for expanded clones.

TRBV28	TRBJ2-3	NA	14	ASRRGLAGDLFTQY
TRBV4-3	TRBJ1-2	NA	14	ASSPRARDRNYGYT
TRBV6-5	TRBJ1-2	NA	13	ASSYHRGTNYGYT
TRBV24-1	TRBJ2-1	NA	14	ATSDPLAGLNNEQF
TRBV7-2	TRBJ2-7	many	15	ASSPGLAGGKSYEQY
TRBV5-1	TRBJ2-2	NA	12	ASSLESGIGELF
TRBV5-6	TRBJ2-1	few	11	ASSLFGDVEQF
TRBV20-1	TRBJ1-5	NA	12	SARDRLGSQPQH
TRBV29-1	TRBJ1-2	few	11	SVETRVSYGYT
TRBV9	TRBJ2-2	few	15	ASSVGKGSGSTGELF